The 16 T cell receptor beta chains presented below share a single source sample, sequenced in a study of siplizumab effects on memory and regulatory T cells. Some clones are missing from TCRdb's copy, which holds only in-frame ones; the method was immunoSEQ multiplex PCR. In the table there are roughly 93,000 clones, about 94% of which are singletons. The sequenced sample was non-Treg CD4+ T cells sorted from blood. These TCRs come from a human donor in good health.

The CDR3 coding sequence is TGTGCCAGCAGACGCGGAGGGAGTGAGCAGTTCTTC. It yields the protein CASRRGGSEQFF. The rearrangement joins TRBV6-5 to TRBJ2-1; the D gene is possibly TRBD2 (6 bases). This CDR3 comprises 12 residues. Germline V gene data show CDR1 as MNHEY and CDR2 as SVGAGI. V lost 6 bases, J lost 9 bases, and 12 bases lay in between.

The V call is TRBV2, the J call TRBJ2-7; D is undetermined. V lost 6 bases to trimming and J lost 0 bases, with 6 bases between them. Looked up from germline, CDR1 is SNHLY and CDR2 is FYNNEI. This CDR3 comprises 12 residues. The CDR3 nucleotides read TGTGCCAGCAGAAGTGACTCCTACGAGCAGTACTTC. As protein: CASRSDSYEQYF.

The DNA of the CDR3 is TGTGCCAGCAGCGGGGACCTCGAACGGGGGGACACAGATACGCAGTATTTT. Translation gives CASSGDLERGDTDTQYF. The J gene is TRBJ2-3, the V gene TRBV9; 7 bases agree with TRBD2. Germline CDR1 and CDR2: SGDLS and YYNGEE. J was trimmed by 2 bases and V by 3 bases; bases with no gene match: 12. The CDR3 loop spans 17 amino acids.

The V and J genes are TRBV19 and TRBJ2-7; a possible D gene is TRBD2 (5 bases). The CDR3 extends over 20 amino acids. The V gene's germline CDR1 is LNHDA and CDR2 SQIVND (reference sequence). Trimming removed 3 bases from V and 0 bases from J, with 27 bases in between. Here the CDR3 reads CASSITVRDSLKFSSYEQYF. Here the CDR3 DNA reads TGTGCCAGTAGTATCACCGTCCGGGATTCCTTAAAATTTAGCTCCTACGAGCAGTACTTC.

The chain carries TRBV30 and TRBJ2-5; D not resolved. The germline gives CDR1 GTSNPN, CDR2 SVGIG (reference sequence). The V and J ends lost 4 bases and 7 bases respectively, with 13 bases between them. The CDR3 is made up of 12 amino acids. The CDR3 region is CAWKDLKGTQYF. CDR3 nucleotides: TGTGCCTGGAAAGACCTGAAGGGGACCCAGTACTTC.

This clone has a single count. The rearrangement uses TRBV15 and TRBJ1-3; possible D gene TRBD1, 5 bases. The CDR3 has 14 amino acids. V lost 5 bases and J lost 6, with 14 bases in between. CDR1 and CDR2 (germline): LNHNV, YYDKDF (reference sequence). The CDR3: CATSETGTENTIYF. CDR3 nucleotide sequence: TGTGCCACCAGCGAAACAGGAACAGAAAACACCATATATTTT.

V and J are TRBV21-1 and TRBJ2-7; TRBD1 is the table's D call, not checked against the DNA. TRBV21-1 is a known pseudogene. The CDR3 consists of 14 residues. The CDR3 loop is CASSKRDKCYEQYF. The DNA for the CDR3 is TGTGCCAGCAGCAAGAGGGACAAATGCTACGAGCAGTACTTC.

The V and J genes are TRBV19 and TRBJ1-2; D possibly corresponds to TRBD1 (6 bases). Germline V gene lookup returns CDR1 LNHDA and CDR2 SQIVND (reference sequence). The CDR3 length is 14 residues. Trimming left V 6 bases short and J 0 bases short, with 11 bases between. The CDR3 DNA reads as TGTGCCAGTAGCCCTAACAGGGCTAACTATGGCTACACCTTC. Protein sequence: CASSPNRANYGYTF.

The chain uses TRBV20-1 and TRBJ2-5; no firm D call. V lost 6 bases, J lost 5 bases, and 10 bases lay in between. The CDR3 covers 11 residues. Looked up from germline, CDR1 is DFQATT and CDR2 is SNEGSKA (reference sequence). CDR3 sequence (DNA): TGCAGTGCGCATCAGGTGGAGACCCAGTACTTC. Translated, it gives CSAHQVETQYF.

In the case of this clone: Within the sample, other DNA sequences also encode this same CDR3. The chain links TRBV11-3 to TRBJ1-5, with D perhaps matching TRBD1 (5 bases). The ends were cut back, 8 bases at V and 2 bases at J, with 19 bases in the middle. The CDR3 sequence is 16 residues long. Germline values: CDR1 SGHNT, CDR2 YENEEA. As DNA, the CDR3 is TGTGCCAGCCGTCGGAGGGTAGGAGGGGGCAATCAGCCCCAGCATTTT. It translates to CASRRRVGGGNQPQHF.

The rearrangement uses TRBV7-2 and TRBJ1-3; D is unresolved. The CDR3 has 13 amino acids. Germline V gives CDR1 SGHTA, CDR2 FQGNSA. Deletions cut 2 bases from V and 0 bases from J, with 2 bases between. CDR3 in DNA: TGTGCCAGCAGCTTATTCTCTGGAAACACCATATATTTT. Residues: CASSLFSGNTIYF.

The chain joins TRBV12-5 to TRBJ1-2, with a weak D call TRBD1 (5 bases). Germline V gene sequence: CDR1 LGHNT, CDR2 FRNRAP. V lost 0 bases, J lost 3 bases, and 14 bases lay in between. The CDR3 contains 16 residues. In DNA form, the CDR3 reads TGTGCTAGTGGTTTGGTACTGGGCAAAGGGGACTATGGCTACACCTTC. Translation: CASGLVLGKGDYGYTF.

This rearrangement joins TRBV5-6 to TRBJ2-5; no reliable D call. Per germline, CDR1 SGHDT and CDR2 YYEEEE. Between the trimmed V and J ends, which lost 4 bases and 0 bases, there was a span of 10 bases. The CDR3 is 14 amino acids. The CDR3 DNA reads TGTGCCAGCAGCCCGCTAGGCTACCAAGAGACCCAGTACTTC. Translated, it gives CASSPLGYQETQYF.

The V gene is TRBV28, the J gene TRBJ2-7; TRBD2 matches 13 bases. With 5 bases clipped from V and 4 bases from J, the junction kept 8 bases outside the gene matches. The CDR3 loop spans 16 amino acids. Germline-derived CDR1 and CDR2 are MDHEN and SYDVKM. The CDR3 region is CASSTRTSGSWYEQYF. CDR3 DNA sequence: TGTGCCAGCAGTACGCGGACTAGCGGGAGTTGGTACGAGCAGTACTTC.

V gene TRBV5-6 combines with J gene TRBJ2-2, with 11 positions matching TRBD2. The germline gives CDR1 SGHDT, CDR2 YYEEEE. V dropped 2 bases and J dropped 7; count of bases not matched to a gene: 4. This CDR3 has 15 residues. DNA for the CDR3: TGTGCCAGCAGCTTACTAGCGGGAGTCGGCGGGGAGCTGTTTTTT. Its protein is CASSLLAGVGGELFF.

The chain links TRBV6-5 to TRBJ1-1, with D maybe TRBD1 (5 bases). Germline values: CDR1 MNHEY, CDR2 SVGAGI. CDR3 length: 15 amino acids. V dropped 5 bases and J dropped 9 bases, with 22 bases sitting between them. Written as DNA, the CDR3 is TGTGCCAGCAGTGTTACACAGGCCATGGGGACGAAAGCTTTCTTT. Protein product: CASSVTQAMGTKAFF.